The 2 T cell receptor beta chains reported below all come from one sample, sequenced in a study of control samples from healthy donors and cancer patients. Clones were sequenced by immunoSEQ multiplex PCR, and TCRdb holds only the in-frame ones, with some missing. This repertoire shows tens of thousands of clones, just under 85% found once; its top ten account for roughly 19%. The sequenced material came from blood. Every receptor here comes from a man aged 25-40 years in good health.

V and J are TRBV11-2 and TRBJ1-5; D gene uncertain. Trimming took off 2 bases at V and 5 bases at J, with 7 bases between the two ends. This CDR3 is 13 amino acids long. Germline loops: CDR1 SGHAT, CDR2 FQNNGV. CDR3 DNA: TGTGCCAGCAGCTTATTGTTGGATCAGCCCCAGCATTTT. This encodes CASSLLLDQPQHF.

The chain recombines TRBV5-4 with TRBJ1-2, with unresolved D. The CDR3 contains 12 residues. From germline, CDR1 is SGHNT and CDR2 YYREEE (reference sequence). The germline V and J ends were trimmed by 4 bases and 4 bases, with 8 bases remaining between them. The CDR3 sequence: CASSTDIYGYTF. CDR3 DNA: TGTGCCAGCAGCACCGACATCTATGGCTACACCTTC.